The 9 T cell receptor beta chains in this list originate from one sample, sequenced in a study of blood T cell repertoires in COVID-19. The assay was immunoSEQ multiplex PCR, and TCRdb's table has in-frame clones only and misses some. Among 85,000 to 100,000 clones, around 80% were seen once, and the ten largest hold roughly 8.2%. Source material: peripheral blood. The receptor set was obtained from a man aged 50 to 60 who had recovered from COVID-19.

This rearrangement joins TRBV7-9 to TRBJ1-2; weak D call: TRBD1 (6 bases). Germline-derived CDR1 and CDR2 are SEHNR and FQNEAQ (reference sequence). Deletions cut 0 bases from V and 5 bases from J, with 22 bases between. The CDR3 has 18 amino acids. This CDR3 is CASSLASPGAGESYGYTF. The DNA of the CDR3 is TGTGCCAGCAGCTTAGCTTCGCCGGGGGCGGGAGAAAGTTATGGCTACACCTTC.

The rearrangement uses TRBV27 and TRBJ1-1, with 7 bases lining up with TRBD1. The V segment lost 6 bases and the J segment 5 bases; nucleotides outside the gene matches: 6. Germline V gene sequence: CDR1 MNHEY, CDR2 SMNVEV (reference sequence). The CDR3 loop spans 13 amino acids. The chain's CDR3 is CASSYQDRTEAFF. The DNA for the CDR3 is TGTGCCAGCAGCTATCAGGACAGGACTGAAGCTTTCTTT.

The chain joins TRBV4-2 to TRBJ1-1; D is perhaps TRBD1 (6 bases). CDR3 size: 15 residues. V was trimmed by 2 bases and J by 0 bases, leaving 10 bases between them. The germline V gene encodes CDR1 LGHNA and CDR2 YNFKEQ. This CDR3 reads CASSQLTGMNTEAFF. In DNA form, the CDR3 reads TGTGCCAGCAGCCAACTAACAGGGATGAACACTGAAGCTTTCTTT.

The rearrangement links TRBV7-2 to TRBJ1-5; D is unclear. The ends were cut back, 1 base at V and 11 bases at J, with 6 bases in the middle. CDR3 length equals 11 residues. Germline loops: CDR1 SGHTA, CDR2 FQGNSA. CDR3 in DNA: TGTGCCAGCAGCTTAGATGTAGCCCAGCATTTT. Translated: CASSLDVAQHF.

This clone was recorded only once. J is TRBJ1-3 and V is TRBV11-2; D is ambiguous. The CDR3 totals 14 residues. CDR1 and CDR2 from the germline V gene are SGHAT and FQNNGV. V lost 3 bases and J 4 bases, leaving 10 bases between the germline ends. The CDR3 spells CASSFGQSGNTIYF. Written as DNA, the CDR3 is TGTGCCAGCAGCTTTGGTCAGTCCGGAAACACCATATATTTT.

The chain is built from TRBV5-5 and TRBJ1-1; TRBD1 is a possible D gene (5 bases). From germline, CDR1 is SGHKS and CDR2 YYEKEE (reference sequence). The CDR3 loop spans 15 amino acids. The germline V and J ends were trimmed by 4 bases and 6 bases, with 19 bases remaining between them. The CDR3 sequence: CASSGSRVGSPEAFF. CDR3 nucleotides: TGTGCCAGCAGCGGCAGCAGGGTGGGCTCTCCTGAAGCTTTCTTT.

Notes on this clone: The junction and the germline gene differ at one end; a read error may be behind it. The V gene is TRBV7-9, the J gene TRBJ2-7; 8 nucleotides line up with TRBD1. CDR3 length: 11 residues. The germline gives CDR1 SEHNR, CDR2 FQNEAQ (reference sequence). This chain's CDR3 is CASSPSDRASF. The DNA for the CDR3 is TGTGCCAGCAGCCCATCGGACAGGGCATCCTTC.

In DNA form, the CDR3 reads TGTGCCAGTAGCCGCCAGGGGGGCTTGAACACTGAAGCTTTCTTT. Amino acids: CASSRQGGLNTEAFF. This chain connects TRBV19 to TRBJ1-1; 7 bases map to TRBD1. The CDR3 is 15 residues long. The germline CDR1 and CDR2 sequences are LNHDA and SQIVND (reference sequence). Trimming at V came to 6 bases and at J to 0 bases, leaving 7 bases not matched to a gene.

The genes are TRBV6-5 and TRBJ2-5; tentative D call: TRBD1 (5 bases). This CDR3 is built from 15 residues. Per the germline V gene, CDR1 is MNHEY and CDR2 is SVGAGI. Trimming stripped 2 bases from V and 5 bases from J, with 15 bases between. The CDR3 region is CASSYKPQGRETQYF. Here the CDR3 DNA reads TGTGCCAGCAGTTACAAACCCCAGGGCAGGGAGACCCAGTACTTC.